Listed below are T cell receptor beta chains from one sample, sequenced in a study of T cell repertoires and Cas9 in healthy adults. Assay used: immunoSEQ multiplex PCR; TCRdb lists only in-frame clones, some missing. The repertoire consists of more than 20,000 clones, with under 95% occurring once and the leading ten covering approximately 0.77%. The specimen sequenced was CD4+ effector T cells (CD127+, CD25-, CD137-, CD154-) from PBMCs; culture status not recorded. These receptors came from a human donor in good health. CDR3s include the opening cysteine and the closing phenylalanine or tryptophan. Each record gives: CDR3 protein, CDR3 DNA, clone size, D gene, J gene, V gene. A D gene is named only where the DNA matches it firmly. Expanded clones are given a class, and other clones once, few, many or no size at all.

CDR3: CASSQENVITGELFF
DNA: TGCGCCAGCAGCCAAGAGAATGTAATAACCGGGGAGCTGTTTTTT
size: once
D: -
J: TRBJ2-2
V: TRBV4-3

CDR3: CAISNLGPGGGDYTF
DNA: TGTGCCATATCAAACCTCGGACCGGGAGGAGGTGACTACACCTTC
size: -
D: -
J: TRBJ1-2
V: TRBV10-3

CDR3: CASTLPNQPQHF
DNA: TGTGCCAGCACCCTTCCGAATCAGCCCCAGCATTTT
size: once
D: -
J: TRBJ1-5
V: TRBV7-3

CDR3: CASSLSGVEAFF
DNA: TGTGCCAGCAGCTTATCAGGGGTTGAAGCTTTCTTT
size: -
D: -
J: TRBJ1-1
V: TRBV11-2

CDR3: CASSPPGGLTAGELFF
DNA: TGTGCCAGCTCACCACCAGGGGGCTTGACGGCCGGGGAGCTGTTTTTT
size: few
D: TRBD1
J: TRBJ2-2
V: TRBV18

CDR3: CASSWGLAGNEQFF
DNA: TGTGCCAGCAGCTGGGGACTAGCGGGAAATGAGCAGTTCTTC
size: -
D: TRBD2
J: TRBJ2-1
V: TRBV7-3

CDR3: CASSLAQPTGNTIYF
DNA: TGCGCCAGCAGCTTAGCACAGCCAACTGGAAACACCATATATTTT
size: -
D: -
J: TRBJ1-3
V: TRBV5-1

CDR3: CATRTGHSGNTIYF
DNA: TGTGCCACCCGAACAGGGCACTCTGGAAACACCATATATTTT
size: -
D: -
J: TRBJ1-3
V: TRBV28

CDR3: CASSQEVALNTDTQYF
DNA: TGCGCCAGCAGCCAAGAGGTAGCGCTGAACACAGATACGCAGTATTTT
size: -
D: -
J: TRBJ2-3
V: TRBV4-1

CDR3: CASRDKGTLRGGYTF
DNA: TGTGCCAGTAGGGATAAAGGCACGCTTCGAGGGGGCTACACCTTC
size: -
D: -
J: TRBJ1-2
V: TRBV19

CDR3: CASRIPGQQILHPRLGREDGYTF
DNA: TGTGCCAGTAGGATACCGGGACAGCAAATATTGCACCCACGGTTGGGTAGGGAAGATGGCTACACCTTC
size: -
D: TRBD1
J: TRBJ1-2
V: TRBV19

CDR3: CASSQEGTGWDEQFF
DNA: TGTGCCAGCAGCCAAGAAGGGACAGGGTGGGATGAGCAGTTCTTC
size: -
D: TRBD1
J: TRBJ2-1
V: TRBV4-2

CDR3: CASSLVGQAGQPQHF
DNA: TGTGCCAGCAGCTTAGTAGGGCAGGCAGGTCAGCCCCAGCATTTT
size: -
D: -
J: TRBJ1-5
V: TRBV7-2

CDR3: CASSIERNTIYF
DNA: TGTGCCAGTAGTATTGAGAGAAACACCATATATTTT
size: -
D: -
J: TRBJ1-3
V: TRBV19

CDR3: CASTDSNSPLHF
DNA: TGTGCCAGCACCGACAGTAATTCACCCCTCCACTTT
size: -
D: -
J: TRBJ1-6
V: TRBV6-5

CDR3: CASSPPSQGWGETQYF
DNA: TGTGCCAGCAGCCCCCCCTCGCAGGGCTGGGGGGAGACCCAGTACTTC
size: -
D: -
J: TRBJ2-5
V: TRBV14

CDR3: CASTTFARGGNQPQHF
DNA: TGTGCCAGCACCACTTTCGCCAGGGGGGGTAATCAGCCCCAGCATTTT
size: -
D: TRBD1
J: TRBJ1-5
V: TRBV27

CDR3: CASRDLTISDDTQYF
DNA: TGTGCCAGCAGGGACCTGACTATCTCGGATGATACGCAGTATTTT
size: -
D: -
J: TRBJ2-3
V: TRBV7-3

CDR3: CASSLSLSGANVLTF
DNA: TGTGCCAGCAGTTTATCCCTATCAGGGGCCAACGTCCTGACTTTC
size: -
D: -
J: TRBJ2-6
V: TRBV28

CDR3: CAWSVQVNTEAFF
DNA: TGTGCCTGGAGTGTACAGGTGAACACTGAAGCTTTCTTT
size: -
D: -
J: TRBJ1-1
V: TRBV30

CDR3: CASSLNLRSPQHF
DNA: TGTGCCAGCAGCTTGAACCTCAGGTCGCCCCAGCATTTT
size: -
D: -
J: TRBJ1-5
V: TRBV11-2

CDR3: CASSVVEDPRNEQFF
DNA: TGTGCCAGCAGCGTAGTGGAGGACCCTAGAAATGAGCAGTTCTTC
size: -
D: -
J: TRBJ2-1
V: TRBV9

CDR3: CASTLRPGNEQYF
DNA: TGTGCCAGCACCCTGAGGCCGGGAAACGAGCAGTACTTC
size: -
D: -
J: TRBJ2-7
V: TRBV2

CDR3: CASSLGVLAGNEQFF
DNA: TGTGCCAGCAGCTTGGGGGTCCTGGCGGGCAATGAGCAGTTCTTC
size: -
D: -
J: TRBJ2-1
V: TRBV5-3

CDR3: CASTLPWQGLPPFF
DNA: TGTGCCAGCACCCTCCCCTGGCAGGGCCTGCCCCCTTTCTTT
size: -
D: -
J: TRBJ1-1
V: TRBV7-2

CDR3: CATASDGTANGYTF
DNA: TGTGCCACCGCCTCCGACGGGACGGCCAACGGCTACACCTTC
size: -
D: -
J: TRBJ1-2
V: TRBV6-5

CDR3: CASSPPPPDTQYF
DNA: TGTGCCAGCTCACCACCACCGCCGGATACGCAGTATTTT
size: -
D: -
J: TRBJ2-3
V: TRBV18

CDR3: CASSAGQGRGTEAFF
DNA: TGTGCCAGCAGCGCGGGACAGGGACGTGGCACTGAAGCTTTCTTT
size: -
D: TRBD1
J: TRBJ1-1
V: TRBV5-4

CDR3: CASRGETAPGAFF
DNA: TGTGCCAGCAGGGGGGAGACAGCCCCAGGAGCTTTCTTT
size: -
D: -
J: TRBJ1-1
V: TRBV6-1

CDR3: CASSISHIDRYEKLFF
DNA: TGTGCCAGTAGTATTTCTCACATAGACAGATATGAAAAACTGTTTTTT
size: -
D: -
J: TRBJ1-4
V: TRBV19

CDR3: CASRGQGEPGELFF
DNA: TGTGCCAGCAGGGGACAGGGAGAACCCGGGGAGCTGTTTTTT
size: -
D: TRBD1
J: TRBJ2-2
V: TRBV6-5

CDR3: CASSVEGRSAGQGGTEAFF
DNA: TGTGCCAGCAGCGTAGAGGGTAGAAGTGCGGGACAGGGAGGGACTGAAGCTTTCTTT
size: -
D: TRBD1
J: TRBJ1-1
V: TRBV9

CDR3: CASSRGDRDTEAFF
DNA: TGTGCCAGCAGCCGGGGGGACAGGGACACTGAAGCTTTCTTT
size: -
D: TRBD1
J: TRBJ1-1
V: TRBV7-9

CDR3: CASSLVSRAEQYF
DNA: TGTGCCAGCAGCTTAGTAAGCAGGGCCGAGCAGTACTTC
size: -
D: -
J: TRBJ2-7
V: TRBV7-2

CDR3: CASSNRDSNQPQHF
DNA: TGTGCCAGCAGTAACCGGGACAGCAATCAGCCCCAGCATTTT
size: -
D: -
J: TRBJ1-5
V: TRBV25-1

CDR3: CASSPRAQRAGNNEQFF
DNA: TGTGCCAGCTCACCACGGGCGCAAAGGGCTGGTAACAATGAGCAGTTCTTC
size: -
D: -
J: TRBJ2-1
V: TRBV18